This TCR beta chain was observed in a study of T cell responses to AZD1222 COVID-19 vaccine. For this clone: What it recognizes is unknown.

Germline assignment: CDR1 SGHTA and CDR2 FQGNSA. There are 14 residues in the CDR3. Between the trimmed V and J ends, which lost 4 bases and 7 bases, there was a span of 15 bases. Clones were read by immunoSEQ multiplex PCR, and TCRdb kept only the in-frame ones, dropping some. The sample contains around 65,000 clones, approximately 83% of which appear only once. Study-level results: Dominant CD4 TCR responses targeted spike regions 160-218 and 743-854. Unmutated variant regions are reportedly the target of nearly half of TCRs that are spike-specific. Repertoires were sampled only after the peak T cell response. The donor cohort was predominantly white British with a female majority, and clonal diversity may have been underestimated.

The receptor comes from an adult in good health. The genes are TRBV7-2 and TRBJ2-3; D is perhaps TRBD2 (6 bases). Sequenced here: peripheral blood, sampled on day 0 of AZD1222 vaccination. CDR3 coding DNA: TGTGCCAGCAGCTCCCGACTAGTTGCAAATACGCAGTATTTT. It translates to CASSSRLVANTQYF.